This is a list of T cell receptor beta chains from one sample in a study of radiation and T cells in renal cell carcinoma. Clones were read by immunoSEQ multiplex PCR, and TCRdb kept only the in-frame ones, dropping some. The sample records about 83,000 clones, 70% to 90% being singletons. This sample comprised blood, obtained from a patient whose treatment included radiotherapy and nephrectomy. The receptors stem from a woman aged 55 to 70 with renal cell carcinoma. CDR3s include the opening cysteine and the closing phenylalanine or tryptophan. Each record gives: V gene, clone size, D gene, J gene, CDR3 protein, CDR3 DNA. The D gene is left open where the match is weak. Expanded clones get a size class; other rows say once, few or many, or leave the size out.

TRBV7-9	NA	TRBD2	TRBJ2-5	CASSLGSGRAGGNKKTQYF	TGTGCCAGCAGCTTAGGGAGCGGGAGGGCCGGAGGGAACAAGAAGACCCAGTACTTC
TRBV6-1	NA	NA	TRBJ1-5	CASSERLVPPQHF	TGTGCCAGCAGTGAAAGACTGGTCCCCCCCCAGCATTTT
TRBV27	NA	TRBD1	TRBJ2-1	CASSLMGQGYEQFF	TGTGCCAGCAGTTTGATGGGACAGGGTTACGAGCAGTTCTTC
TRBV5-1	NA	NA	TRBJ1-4	CASSWRAEGEKLFF	TGCGCCAGCAGCTGGAGGGCTGAGGGTGAAAAACTGTTTTTT
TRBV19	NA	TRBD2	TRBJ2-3	CASSPSGSTDTQYF	TGTGCCAGTAGCCCTAGCGGGAGCACAGATACGCAGTATTTT
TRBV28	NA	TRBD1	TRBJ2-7	CASTGQGEGYEQYF	TGTGCCAGCACAGGGCAGGGGGAAGGCTACGAGCAGTACTTC
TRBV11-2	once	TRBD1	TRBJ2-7	CASSLPLDRVGRYEQYF	TGTGCCAGCAGCCTGCCCCTCGACAGGGTAGGACGCTACGAGCAGTACTTC
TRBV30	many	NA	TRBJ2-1	CAQTGQLYNEQFF	TGTGCCCAAACGGGGCAGCTCTACAATGAGCAGTTCTTC
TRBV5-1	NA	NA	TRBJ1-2	CASSPFEGTYGYTF	TGCGCCAGCAGCCCGTTTGAGGGGACCTATGGCTACACCTTC
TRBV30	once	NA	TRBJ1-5	CAWSGRYSNQPQHF	TGTGCCTGGAGTGGCAGGTATAGCAATCAGCCCCAGCATTTT
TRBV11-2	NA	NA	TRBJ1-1	CASSLEGGPNTEAFF	TGTGCCAGCAGCTTAGAGGGAGGGCCCAACACTGAAGCTTTCTTT
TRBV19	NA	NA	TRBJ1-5	CASSTTKNQPQHF	TGTGCCAGTAGTACAACAAAGAATCAGCCCCAGCATTTT
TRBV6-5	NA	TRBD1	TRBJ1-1	CASSYADRGTEAFF	TGTGCCAGCAGTTATGCCGACAGGGGGACTGAAGCTTTCTTT
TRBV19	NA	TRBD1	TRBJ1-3	CASSPQGQVDSGNTIYF	TGTGCCAGTAGTCCCCAGGGACAGGTAGACTCTGGAAACACCATATATTTT
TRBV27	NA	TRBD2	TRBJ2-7	CASTPGTSAYEQYF	TGTGCCAGCACTCCCGGGACTAGCGCCTACGAGCAGTACTTC
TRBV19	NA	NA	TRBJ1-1	CASTMPESNTEAFF	TGTGCCAGTACCATGCCAGAATCTAACACTGAAGCTTTCTTT
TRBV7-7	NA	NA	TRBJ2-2	CASSSKTIDRELNTGELFF	TGTGCTAGCAGCTCCAAAACCATTGACAGAGAATTGAACACCGGGGAGCTGTTTTTT
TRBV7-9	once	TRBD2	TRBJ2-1	CASSPPRTSGVGNEQFF	TGTGCCAGCAGCCCCCCTAGGACTAGCGGAGTCGGGAATGAGCAGTTCTTC
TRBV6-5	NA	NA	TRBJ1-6	CASSRLPYYNSPLHF	TGTGCCAGCAGTCGCTTACCCTACTATAATTCACCCCTCCACTTT